Presented here are 10 T cell receptor beta chains from one specimen sequenced in a study of chemoradiotherapy in HPV16-positive cancers. The protocol was immunoSEQ multiplex PCR, while the TCRdb copy is restricted to in-frame clones and leaves out a portion. The table shows about 15,000 clones, with around 72% occurring only once. The sample was collected from a patient who underwent chemoradiotherapy. The origin of the receptors is a human donor with HPV-associated anogenital cancer.

The J gene is TRBJ1-5, the V gene TRBV16; tentative D call: TRBD1 (5 bases). Germline V gene lookup returns CDR1 KGHSY and CDR2 FQNENV. The germline V and J ends were trimmed by 4 bases and 3 bases, with 10 bases remaining between them. This CDR3 region has 14 residues. The CDR3: CASSLDRYNQPQHF. CDR3 sequence (DNA): TGTGCCAGCAGCCTTGACAGATACAATCAGCCCCAGCATTTT.

This chain uses TRBV6-6 with TRBJ1-5; the D gene is possibly TRBD1 (5 bases). CDR1 and CDR2 (germline): MNHNY, SVGAGI (reference sequence). The CDR3 has 15 residues. Between the trimmed V and J ends, which lost 0 bases and 11 bases, there was a span of 17 bases. This CDR3 reads CASSYSTLAGTAQHF. The CDR3 DNA follows: TGTGCCAGCAGTTACTCGACATTGGCCGGGACGGCCCAGCATTTT.

The rearrangement uses TRBV7-9 and TRBJ1-1, with a tentative D call TRBD1 (5 bases). The germline V and J ends were trimmed by 8 bases and 4 bases, with 5 bases remaining between them. The germline gives CDR1 SEHNR, CDR2 FQNEAQ (reference sequence). The CDR3 totals 10 residues. CDR3 sequence: CASGGTEAFF. The CDR3 DNA sequence: TGTGCCAGCGGGGGCACTGAAGCTTTCTTT.

The chain combines TRBV5-6 with TRBJ1-1; TRBD1 matches 9 bases. Per germline, CDR1 SGHDT and CDR2 YYEEEE. The CDR3 spans 15 residues. V trimming: 2 bases; J trimming: 4 bases; junction bases outside the gene matches: 6. The CDR3 nucleotides are TGTGCCAGCAGCTTATGGGACAGGGATGCCACTGAAGCTTTCTTT. This codes for CASSLWDRDATEAFF. Using reference TRBV5-6 and TRBJ1-1 for the parts outside the CDR3, the full variable domain is DAGVTQSPTHLIKTRGQQVTLRCSPKSGHDTVSWYQQALGQGPQFIFQYYEEEERQRGNFPDRFSGHQFPNYSSELNVNALLLGDSALYLCASSLWDRDATEAFFGQGTRLTVV.

J is TRBJ1-4 and V is TRBV28, with D possibly TRBD1 on 5 matching bases. The CDR3 covers 16 residues. In germline, CDR1 is MDHEN, CDR2 SYDVKM. V dropped 7 bases and J dropped 2 bases, with 17 bases sitting between them. The CDR3: CASTVSGRGTNEKLFF. For the CDR3, the DNA is TGTGCCAGCACCGTGAGCGGGAGGGGCACTAATGAAAAACTGTTTTTT.

V and J are TRBV15 and TRBJ1-5, with D perhaps matching TRBD1 (5 bases). Germline values: CDR1 LNHNV, CDR2 YYDKDF (reference sequence). The CDR3 contains 15 residues. V lost 1 base and J 6 bases, leaving 13 bases between the germline ends. CDR3: CATSRVGASGQPQHF. DNA of the CDR3: TGTGCCACCAGCAGAGTAGGGGCATCAGGTCAGCCCCAGCATTTT.

V and J are TRBV10-2 and TRBJ1-1; D might be TRBD1 (6 bases). The CDR3 consists of 13 residues. CDR1 is WSHSY, CDR2 SAAADI, per germline. Deletions cut 7 bases from V and 8 bases from J, with 17 bases between. In nucleotides, the CDR3 is TGCGCCAGCATCAGAGCAGGGGAGGAGGAAGCTTTCTTT. As protein: CASIRAGEEEAFF.

V usage is TRBV4-3 and J usage is TRBJ1-2; a possible D gene is TRBD1 (5 bases). Looked up from germline, CDR1 is LGHNA and CDR2 is YSLEER. The CDR3 is 17 amino acids. Trimming shortened V by 0 bases and J by 1 base, and 15 bases separated the two germline ends. The CDR3, as DNA: TGCGCCAGCAGCCAAGATGAGGGGTTTACCCTTAACTATGGCTACACCTTC. The encoded protein is CASSQDEGFTLNYGYTF.

The V gene is TRBV7-2, the J gene TRBJ2-1; 8 positions agree with TRBD2. The CDR3 loop spans 15 amino acids. Germline V lookup: CDR1 SGHTA, CDR2 FQGNSA. After removal of 4 bases from V and 9 bases from J, the junction contained 11 bases not matched to a gene. The chain's CDR3 is CASSSGLEISSEQFF. The CDR3 nucleotides read TGTGCCAGCAGCTCGGGACTAGAAATATCATCTGAGCAGTTCTTC.

The chain employs TRBV9 and TRBJ2-2, with D possibly TRBD1 on 6 matching bases. The length of the CDR3 is 15 residues. Between the trimmed V and J ends, which lost 0 bases and 1 base, there was a span of 7 bases. CDR1 and CDR2 from the germline V gene are SGDLS and YYNGEE. The CDR3 nucleotides read TGTGCCAGCAGCGTAGGGGGGCAGAACACCGGGGAGCTGTTTTTT. It translates to CASSVGGQNTGELFF.